The TCR beta chain described here comes from a study of T cell repertoires in cytomegalovirus infection (dated by TCRdb to about 2019). Regarding the research as a whole: Alongside well-studied HLA-B-restricted epitopes, the peptide stimulations were aimed at recently identified HLA-C-restricted CMV epitopes, whose presentation resists viral immunomodulation. The HLA type of each donor mattered for the analysis, because public TCR beta signatures pointed to carriage of CMV infection along with the matching HLA type. On the study overall, not on this receptor specifically: In the ex vivo response, HLA-C-restricted CMV-specific TCR beta clonotypes were dominant, and in two of eight donors the single most frequent clonotype came from this HLA-C-restricted group. In both this cohort and an independent cohort of some 380 donors, the cumulative frequency of public TCR beta family members distinguished carriers of CMV infection plus the relevant HLA type.

Comments on this clonotype: The antigen it binds to is not known. Base-call qualities are not available, and no considerably larger clone is one nucleotide away.

Sequencing relied on an Illumina HiSeq 1500. TCRdb applied fastp at Q25 and MiXCR to the public reads, then kept only in-frame beta chains. Entries that share a CDR3 protein sequence are merged under the most common genes and DNA. The sample yields some 900,000 distinct CDR3 sequences; less than 35% were counted once. 12% of the sample is taken by the ten largest. Via the germline V gene (reference sequence), CDR1 is SGHKS and CDR2 YYEKEE. The CDR3 measures 14 amino acids from cysteine to phenylalanine. Only CDR3 DNA is held: 42 bases, read in frame from base 1. V gives up 4 bases and J gives up 12 bases, and the segment between their germline ends measures 19 bases. The treatment or condition label for this specimen denotes: in vitro stimulation with specific CMV peptide epitopes to enrich CMV-specific T cells.

The sample here was cultured CD8+ T cells from PBMCs, taken from culture after CMV antigen stimulation. The TCR originated in a human donor in good health (CMV status not recorded). Some clones in this sample may be carry-over from other donors' samples. The chain employs TRBV5-5 and TRBJ1-4, with no D gene named confidently. The DNA sequence reads TGTGCCAGCAGCGACCTCCGCGCGGGGTGGGAACTGTTTTTT. This sequence encodes CASSDLRAGWELFF.